This T cell receptor beta chain is drawn from a study of T cell repertoires in cytomegalovirus infection. General study points: Totalled public TCR beta family frequency picked out people who carried CMV plus the relevant HLA.

This clonotype was seen repeatedly, ten times or more. Its antigen is currently unknown. This CDR3 is built from 15 residues. V dropped 0 bases and J dropped 6; count of bases not matched to a gene: 7. CDR1 and CDR2 (germline): SGHTA, FQGNSA. TCRdb reanalysed the reads using MiXCR and keeps one entry per CDR3 protein. The sample contains 250,000 or so distinct CDR3 sequences, approximately 9.2% of which appear only once. Sequenced material: PBMCs. This receptor was identified in a human donor in good health (CMV status not recorded). Some clones in this sample may be carry-over from other donors' samples. This chain connects TRBV7-2 to TRBJ1-2, with 7 bases fitting TRBD1. The CDR3 DNA is TGTGCCAGCAGCTTAGCCGGGACAGTAGCTCATGGCTACACCTTC. Its protein product is CASSLAGTVAHGYTF. The whole variable domain, remainder taken from reference TRBV7-2 and TRBJ1-2, is GAGVSQSPSNKVTEKGKDVELRCDPISGHTALYWYRQSLGQGLEFLIYFQGNSAPDKSGLPSDRFSAERTGGSVSTLTIQRTQQEDSAVYLCASSLAGTVAHGYTFGSGTRLTVV.